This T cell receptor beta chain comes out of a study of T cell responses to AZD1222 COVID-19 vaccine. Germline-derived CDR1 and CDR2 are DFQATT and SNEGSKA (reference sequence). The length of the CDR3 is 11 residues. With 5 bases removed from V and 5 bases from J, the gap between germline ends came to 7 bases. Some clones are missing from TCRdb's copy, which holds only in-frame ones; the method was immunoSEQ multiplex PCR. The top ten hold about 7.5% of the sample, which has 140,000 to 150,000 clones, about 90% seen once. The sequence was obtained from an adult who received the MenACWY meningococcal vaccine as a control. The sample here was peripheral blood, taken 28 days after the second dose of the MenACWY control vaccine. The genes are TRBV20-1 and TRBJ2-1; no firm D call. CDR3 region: CSADNNNEQFF. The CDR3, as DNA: TGCAGTGCTGACAATAACAATGAGCAGTTCTTC.